This T cell receptor beta chain was found in a study of cytomegalovirus exposure and HLA in healthy donors. Study context: Roughly 170 million T cells yielded under 130 million unique TCR beta sequences in earlier analysis.

60 Vbeta and 13 Jbeta primers were used in PCR. Repertoires were generated with immunoSEQ multiplex PCR, while TCRdb's copy carries only in-frame clones and drops some. Counted here are around 98,000 clones, about 81% occurring once; the ten biggest clones make up about 1.5%. General study results and limits: As was reported, the classifier diagnosed cytomegalovirus status with high specificity and sensitivity. Cytomegalovirus association was listed for 164 TCR beta chains.

Germline V gene lookup returns CDR1 SGHVS and CDR2 FQNEAQ. Losses at the gene ends were 1 base for V and 1 base for J; bases not matched to a gene: 5. This CDR3 region has 17 residues. Note on this clone: Antigen specificity is unknown.

The source material was PBMCs. The chain has TRBV7-8 and TRBJ2-2; 8 bases fit TRBD1. The sequence was collected from a man aged 35 to 55 in good health and CMV-seronegative. The CDR3 DNA reads TGTGCCAGCAGCTTAGGGGACAGGAGCTGGAACACCGGGGAGCTGTTTTTT. Amino acid sequence: CASSLGDRSWNTGELFF.